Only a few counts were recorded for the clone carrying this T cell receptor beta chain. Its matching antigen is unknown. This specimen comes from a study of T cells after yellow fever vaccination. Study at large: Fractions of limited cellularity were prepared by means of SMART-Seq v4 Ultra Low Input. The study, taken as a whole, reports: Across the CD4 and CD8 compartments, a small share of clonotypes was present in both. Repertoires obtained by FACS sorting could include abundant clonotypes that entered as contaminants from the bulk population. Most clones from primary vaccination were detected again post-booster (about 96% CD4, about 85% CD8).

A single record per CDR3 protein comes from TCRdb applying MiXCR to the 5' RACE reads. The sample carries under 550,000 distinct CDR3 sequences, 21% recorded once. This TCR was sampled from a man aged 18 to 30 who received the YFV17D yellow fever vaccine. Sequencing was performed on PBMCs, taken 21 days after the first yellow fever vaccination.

The CDR3 here is CASTGRVDQPQHF. CDR3 bases: TGTGCCAGCACGGGCAGGGTTGATCAGCCCCAGCATTTT. The chain joins TRBV6-1 to TRBJ1-5; D perhaps matches TRBD1 (5 bases). This CDR3 is built from 13 residues. Per germline, CDR1 MNHNS and CDR2 SASEGT. The V gene lost 7 bases and the J gene lost 5 bases, with 12 bases spanning the gap.